The TCR beta chain described here comes from a study of identifying expanded T cells in peripheral blood (dated by TCRdb to about 2019). In the study overall: Technical replicates were generated by sequencing separate aliquots of the same genomic DNA pool, and four replicates were compared pairwise. Overall study results and their limits: The authors expected biological variance in healthy repertoires might increase further over much longer intervals such as months to years. For all healthy donors, the variance in clone template counts between approximately two-week samples rose significantly as total template count increased. Across all healthy-donor time intervals, the beta-binomial model significantly lowered both the number of clones called differentially abundant and the false-positive rate. About 1.2 differentially abundant clones were flagged by the binomial model between technical replicates, whereas about 15 and 19 were flagged over around two weeks and four weeks, respectively.

No immune events, such as infections, were documented for the healthy donors during the collection period. Time-dependent variance in a beta-binomial model of T-cell clone differential abundance was calibrated using healthy-donor blood repertoires as a training cohort. The training cohort was composed of approximately 10 healthy donors, 3 female and 7 male. An age range of roughly 25 to 65 years, with an average of roughly 45 years, was recorded for the donors. Whole blood from each healthy donor was obtained from a commercial supplier and was collected at three time points approximately 15 days apart. For immunosequencing, genomic DNA was extracted from unsorted whole blood. Details on this clone: The target of this receptor is not known. The sample holds no much larger clone one base away, and base qualities are not on file.

The immunoSEQ Assay, which relies on bias-controlled multiplex PCR amplification of genomic DNA, was used to profile TCRbeta CDR3 regions. For the original study's pipeline: The absolute abundance of each unique TCRbeta CDR3 region was quantified after sequences were collapsed and filtered. Two models were used to test differential abundance: a binomial model (Fisher-equivalent) and a beta-binomial model that adds time-dependent variance fitted from healthy donors. Any clone with fewer than 5 combined templates was excluded, and a clone was called differentially abundant if its Benjamini-Hochberg FDR was below 0.01. Using the form v = (b*log(k)+a)^2, the beta-binomial variance was modeled as a function of the total template count across the two samples. Here the immuneACCESS table is served through TCRdb, limited to in-frame sequences with V and J called. Missing clones are a known gap in these copies; in checked studies unresolved V genes cover under half, and the rest lacks a known reason. For V, J and clone size, that table is used; D and trimming come from the DNA. This sample has 55,000 to 75,000 clones in its table, and about 90% of those were observed once. Of the sample, around 4.6% falls within the top ten clones.

Reading the germline V gene (reference sequence) gives CDR1 LNHDA and CDR2 SQIVND. V drops 4 bases and J drops 2 bases, leaving 9 bases in between. CDR3 length: 14 amino acids, cysteine to phenylalanine. The entry retains the CDR3 DNA only, 42 bases that are in frame from base 1. The receptor was isolated from a person aged 18 to 69 in good health. Sequenced input: blood. The chain links TRBV19 with TRBJ2-1; the D segment cannot be called with confidence. In nucleotides, the sequence is TGTGCCAGTAGTACCTCTTCGCCCTACAATGAGCAGTTCTTC. Translation gives CASSTSSPYNEQFF.